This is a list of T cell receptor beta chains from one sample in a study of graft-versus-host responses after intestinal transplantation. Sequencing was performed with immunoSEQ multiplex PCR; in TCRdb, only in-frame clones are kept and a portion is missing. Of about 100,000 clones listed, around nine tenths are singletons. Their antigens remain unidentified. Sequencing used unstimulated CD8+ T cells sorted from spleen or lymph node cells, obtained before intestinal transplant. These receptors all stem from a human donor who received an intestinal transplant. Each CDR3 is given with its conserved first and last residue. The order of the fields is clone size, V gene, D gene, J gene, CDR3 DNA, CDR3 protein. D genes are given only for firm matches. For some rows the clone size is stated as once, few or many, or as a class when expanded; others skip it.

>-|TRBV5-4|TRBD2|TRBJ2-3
TGTGCCAGCAGCTTCTCCCTAGCGGGGGGTGCAGATACGCAGTATTTT
CASSFSLAGGADTQYF
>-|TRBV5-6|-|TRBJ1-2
TGTGCCAGCAGCGGCGGGGCTTCTAACTATGGCTACACCTTC
CASSGGASNYGYTF
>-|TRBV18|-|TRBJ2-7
TGTGCCAGCTCACCACCGGACTTCAGGGGTTTCAACGAGCAGTACTTC
CASSPPDFRGFNEQYF
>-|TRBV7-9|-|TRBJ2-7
TGTGCCAGCAGCTTAGGGACAGACTCCTACGAGCAGTACTTC
CASSLGTDSYEQYF
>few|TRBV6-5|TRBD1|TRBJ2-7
TGTGCCAGCAGCCTCGGGACAGGGGGCTCCTACGAGCAGTACTTC
CASSLGTGGSYEQYF
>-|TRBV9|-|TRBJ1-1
TGTGCCAGCAGCGACGACAGGACAATGGCTCATCACACTGAAGCTTTCTTT
CASSDDRTMAHHTEAFF
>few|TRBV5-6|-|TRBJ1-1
TGTGCCAGCAGCCGAACGAACACTGAAGCTTTCTTT
CASSRTNTEAFF
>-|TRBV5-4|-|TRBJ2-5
TGTGCCAGCAGCTGGGGGATCCAGGTGGGAGAGACCCAGTACTTC
CASSWGIQVGETQYF
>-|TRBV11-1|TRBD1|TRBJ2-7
TGTGCCAGCAGCCCCCGGGACAGCCCCTACGAGCAGTACTTC
CASSPRDSPYEQYF
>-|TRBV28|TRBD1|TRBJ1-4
TGTGCCAGCACCTCAACGACAGGGGATCTTTTCGGAAATGAAAAACTGTTTTTT
CASTSTTGDLFGNEKLFF
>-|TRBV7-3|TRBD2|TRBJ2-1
TGTGCCAGCAGCTTAAGGGGACTAGCGGGCAATGAGCAGTTCTTC
CASSLRGLAGNEQFF